The 3 T cell receptor beta chains below were found in one sample sequenced in a study of T cell clusters in autoimmune cytopenias. Each sample's input was approximately 270 ng genomic DNA, 38,000 or so genome equivalents. TRB rearrangements were amplified by touch-down multiplex PCR with mixed TRB-A/B primers. TCRdb re-called the multiplex PCR reads; every CDR3 protein appears as one record, without DNA. This table lists 5,000 to 7,000 distinct CDR3 sequences. These data are also associated with another study on T cell repertoires in aging, cancer and after chemotherapy.

Sequenced input: peripheral blood. The receptor set was obtained from a human donor in good health.

The chain combines TRBV19 with TRBJ1-5; TCRdb outputs TRBD1, but without DNA this stays unchecked. This CDR3 contains 15 residues. CDR1 and CDR2 (germline): LNHDA, SQIVND (reference sequence). The CDR3 reads CASRQEQGVKQPQHF.

The chain joins TRBV6-5 to TRBJ2-4; TCRdb outputs TRBD1, but without DNA this stays unchecked. Germline CDR1 MNHEY, CDR2 SVGAGI. CDR3 length: 15 residues. CDR3 sequence reads: CASSYSFRGVNIQYF.

This clonotype is deemed medium-sized by its frequency. The J gene is TRBJ1-1, the V gene TRBV15; TCRdb names TRBD1, which stays unverified in the absence of DNA. Germline V gene data show CDR1 as LNHNV and CDR2 as YYDKDF (reference sequence). The CDR3 contains 14 residues. This chain's CDR3 is CATSRGGQGTEAFF.